This T cell receptor (beta chain) emerged from a study of identical twins. Germline V gene lookup returns CDR1 DFQATT and CDR2 SNEGSKA (reference sequence). Deletions cut 2 bases from V and 7 bases from J, with 21 bases between. The length of the CDR3 is 15 residues. Study-wide results and caveats: Modelling underestimated the level of out-of-frame TCR alpha sharing observed in monozygotic twins.

Every one of the donors was a healthy Caucasian. For this clonotype: Antigen: not known.

TCRdb itself ran the 5' RACE reads through MiXCR, one entry per CDR3 protein. Among 1,800,000 or so distinct CDR3 sequences listed, under 35% were seen once. Sequencing was carried out using cord blood. The V and J genes are TRBV20-1 and TRBJ2-7; D possibly matches TRBD1 or TRBD2 (5 bases each). The origin of this receptor is a newborn girl in good health. The CDR3 DNA reads as TGCAGTGCTAGATTTGGGACCCGTATTAACAATGAGCAGTACTTC. Translating gives CSARFGTRINNEQYF.